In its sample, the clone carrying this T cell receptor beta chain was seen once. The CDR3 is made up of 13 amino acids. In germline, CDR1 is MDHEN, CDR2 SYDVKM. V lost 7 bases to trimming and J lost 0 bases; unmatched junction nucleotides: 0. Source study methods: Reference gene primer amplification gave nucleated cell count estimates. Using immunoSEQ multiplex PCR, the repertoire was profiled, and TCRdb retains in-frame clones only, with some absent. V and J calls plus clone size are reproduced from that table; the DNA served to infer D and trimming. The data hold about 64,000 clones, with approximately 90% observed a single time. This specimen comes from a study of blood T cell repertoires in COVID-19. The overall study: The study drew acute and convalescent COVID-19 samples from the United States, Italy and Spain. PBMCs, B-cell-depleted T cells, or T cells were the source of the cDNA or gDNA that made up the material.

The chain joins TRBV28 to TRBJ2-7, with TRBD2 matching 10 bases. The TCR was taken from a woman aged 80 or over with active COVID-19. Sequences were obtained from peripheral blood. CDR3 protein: CASTSGSSYEQYF. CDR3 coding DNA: TGTGCCAGCACTAGCGGGAGCTCCTACGAGCAGTACTTC. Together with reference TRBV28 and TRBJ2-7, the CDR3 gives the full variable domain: DVKVTQSSRYLVKRTGEKVFLECVQDMDHENMFWYRQDPGLGLRLIYFSYDVKMKEKGDIPEGYSVSREKKERFSLILESASTNQTSMYLCASTSGSSYEQYFGPGTRLTVT.